Listed here is a single TCR beta chain. As for time point: cycle 4 day 1 (C4D1), after five to seven weeks of nivolumab. The patients all showed relapse after autologous stem cell transplantation, while their brentuximab vedotin exposure varied. Measured with immunoSEQ multiplex PCR; TCRdb has only the in-frame clones, and not every one. The top ten hold around an eighth of the sample, which has roughly 16,000 clones, 83% seen once. The entry originates in a study of PD-1 blockade in classical Hodgkin lymphoma. The V and J ends lost 4 bases and 0 bases, in that order; junction bases with no gene match: 4. Germline V gene lookup returns CDR1 SGHRS and CDR2 YFSETQ. CDR3 size: 15 residues.

The TCR was taken from a human donor with classical Hodgkin lymphoma. This sequence joins TRBV5-1 and TRBJ2-1; 7 positions match TRBD2. Sequenced here: peripheral blood mononuclear cells (PBMCs), sampled before the fourth cycle of nivolumab. The DNA of the CDR3 is TGCGCCAGCAGCCTTAGCGGGCTCTCCTACAATGAGCAGTTCTTC. This gives the protein CASSLSGLSYNEQFF.